This is a list of T cell receptor beta chains from one sample in a study of regulatory T cells in long-lasting Graves disease. Each CDR3 protein gets one entry after TCRdb re-called the multiplex PCR reads with MiXCR. In the table there are roughly 610,000 distinct CDR3 sequences, roughly 16% of which are singletons. The sample also formed part of further work on T cells in Graves' hyperthyroidism and ophthalmopathy.

The sample was peripheral blood mononuclear cells (PBMCs), taken at new diagnosis, from a patient treated with antithyroid drugs. These TCRs come from a young woman with Graves disease. Both conserved end residues are part of each CDR3. The D gene is left open where the match is weak. A clone size is listed for some rows: how often the clone was seen (once, few, many), or a class if it is expanded.

v_call: TRBV10-3; j_call: TRBJ1-1; d_call: -; clone_size: few; cdr3_nt: TGTGCCATCAGTTACGACGAGGGCTCGGGCGCTTTCTTT; cdr3_aa: CAISYDEGSGAFF
v_call: TRBV7-9; j_call: TRBJ1-1; d_call: -; clone_size: -; cdr3_nt: TGTGCCAGCAGCTTAGAGGAAGGGACTGAAGCTTTCTTT; cdr3_aa: CASSLEEGTEAFF
v_call: TRBV24-1; j_call: TRBJ2-5; d_call: -; clone_size: few; cdr3_nt: TGTGCCACCCAATTTGGCTCGCATGAGACCCAGTACTTC; cdr3_aa: CATQFGSHETQYF
v_call: TRBV19; j_call: TRBJ2-7; d_call: -; clone_size: -; cdr3_nt: TGTGCCAGTAGTCCGGGACACCCCTTCGAGCAGTACTTC; cdr3_aa: CASSPGHPFEQYF
v_call: TRBV6-1; j_call: TRBJ1-1; d_call: -; clone_size: many; cdr3_nt: TGTGCCAGCAGCCAGGACAATTCGAACACTGAAGCTTTCTTT; cdr3_aa: CASSQDNSNTEAFF
v_call: TRBV19; j_call: TRBJ2-7; d_call: -; clone_size: -; cdr3_nt: TGTGCCAGTAGTATAAACAGCAGGGTGGCCGGCGAGCAGTACTTC; cdr3_aa: CASSINSRVAGEQYF
v_call: TRBV11-2; j_call: TRBJ2-7; d_call: -; clone_size: many; cdr3_nt: TGTGCCAGCCGGAACTACGACCTGGCTGGACACCCATCGCGCGAGCAGTACTTC; cdr3_aa: CASRNYDLAGHPSREQYF
v_call: TRBV24-1; j_call: TRBJ1-5; d_call: -; clone_size: many; cdr3_nt: TGTGCCACCAGTGATTGGGCCCAGAATCAGCCCCAGCATTTT; cdr3_aa: CATSDWAQNQPQHF
v_call: TRBV7-2; j_call: TRBJ1-6; d_call: -; clone_size: few; cdr3_nt: TGTGCCAGCAGCTCGAAGCCCGCCGGGGAGTTGGATTCACCCCTCCACTTT; cdr3_aa: CASSSKPAGELDSPLHF
v_call: TRBV2; j_call: TRBJ1-5; d_call: -; clone_size: many; cdr3_nt: TGTGCCACCCATGGGGACGGGAATCAGCCCCAGCATTTT; cdr3_aa: CATHGDGNQPQHF
v_call: TRBV2; j_call: TRBJ2-6; d_call: -; clone_size: -; cdr3_nt: TGTGCCAGCAGTGAAAACGGGGCCTGGGCCAACGTCCTGACTTTC; cdr3_aa: CASSENGAWANVLTF
v_call: TRBV2; j_call: TRBJ2-2; d_call: TRBD1; clone_size: -; cdr3_nt: TGTGCCAGCAGTTCCGACAGGGGATCGAACACCGGGGAGCTGTTTTTT; cdr3_aa: CASSSDRGSNTGELFF
v_call: TRBV27; j_call: TRBJ2-1; d_call: TRBD1; clone_size: many; cdr3_nt: TGTGCCAGCAGTTCAATACCCGGGACAGGGGGTATCTGGGGTGAGCAGTTCTTC; cdr3_aa: CASSSIPGTGGIWGEQFF
v_call: TRBV20-1; j_call: TRBJ1-1; d_call: TRBD1; clone_size: many; cdr3_nt: TGCAGTGCAGCAGGACAGGGAGGAACTGAAGCTTTCTTT; cdr3_aa: CSAAGQGGTEAFF
v_call: TRBV10-2; j_call: TRBJ1-1; d_call: -; clone_size: -; cdr3_nt: TGCGCCAGCAGACTCGACCGTACTGAAGCTTTCTTT; cdr3_aa: CASRLDRTEAFF
v_call: TRBV20-1; j_call: TRBJ1-4; d_call: -; clone_size: -; cdr3_nt: TGCAGTGCGCCCGGAGCTAATGAAAAACTGTTTTTT; cdr3_aa: CSAPGANEKLFF
v_call: TRBV19; j_call: TRBJ2-3; d_call: TRBD1; clone_size: -; cdr3_nt: TGTGCCAGTAGGCCTGACAGGGCGATCACAGATACGCAGTATTTT; cdr3_aa: CASRPDRAITDTQYF
v_call: TRBV28; j_call: TRBJ2-7; d_call: TRBD2; clone_size: many; cdr3_nt: TGTGCCAGCAGGCCCCTTCCCCTCAAACTAGCGGGCGAATCCTACGAGCAGTACTTC; cdr3_aa: CASRPLPLKLAGESYEQYF
v_call: TRBV19; j_call: TRBJ2-2; d_call: -; clone_size: few; cdr3_nt: TGTGCCAGTAGTATAGGTCCTTACACCGGGGAGCTGTTTTTT; cdr3_aa: CASSIGPYTGELFF
v_call: TRBV20-1; j_call: TRBJ2-1; d_call: -; clone_size: -; cdr3_nt: TGCAGTGCTAGGGGGATGCAACGGGGGTATGAGCAGTTCTTC; cdr3_aa: CSARGMQRGYEQFF
v_call: TRBV20-1; j_call: TRBJ1-1; d_call: -; clone_size: few; cdr3_nt: TGCAGTGCTAGGCCCTCGGGCAGGGTCTTTGGTGAAGCTTTCTTT; cdr3_aa: CSARPSGRVFGEAFF
v_call: TRBV24-1; j_call: TRBJ1-2; d_call: TRBD1; clone_size: -; cdr3_nt: TGTGCCACCAGTGACCCTACAGGGGACTATGGCTACACCTTC; cdr3_aa: CATSDPTGDYGYTF
v_call: TRBV28; j_call: TRBJ1-1; d_call: -; clone_size: many; cdr3_nt: TGTGCCAGCAGTTTACGGCGCAGCAGTAACACTGAAGCTTTCTTT; cdr3_aa: CASSLRRSSNTEAFF
v_call: TRBV29-1; j_call: TRBJ1-2; d_call: -; clone_size: -; cdr3_nt: TGCAGCGTTGAAGGCCTGGGGGCAGGCGGCTGCACCTTC; cdr3_aa: CSVEGLGAGGCTF
v_call: TRBV2; j_call: TRBJ1-2; d_call: TRBD1; clone_size: many; cdr3_nt: TGTGCCAGCAGTGTGACAGGGCTGGGCTACACCTTC; cdr3_aa: CASSVTGLGYTF
v_call: TRBV7-9; j_call: TRBJ2-3; d_call: -; clone_size: -; cdr3_nt: TGTGCCAGCAGTCGGCGGGACAATATGAACACAGATACGCAGTATTTT; cdr3_aa: CASSRRDNMNTDTQYF
v_call: TRBV6-1; j_call: TRBJ2-1; d_call: TRBD2; clone_size: few; cdr3_nt: TGTGCCAGCACCCGCTCCTCTAGCGGGTCCTACAATGAGCAGTTCTTC; cdr3_aa: CASTRSSSGSYNEQFF
v_call: TRBV6-5; j_call: TRBJ1-1; d_call: -; clone_size: -; cdr3_nt: TGTGCCAGCAGTTGGGAGCAGACCACTGAAGCTTTCTTT; cdr3_aa: CASSWEQTTEAFF
v_call: TRBV19; j_call: TRBJ1-1; d_call: TRBD1; clone_size: few; cdr3_nt: TGTGCCAGTAGGATGACAGGGCGGAAGAACACTGAAGCTTTCTTT; cdr3_aa: CASRMTGRKNTEAFF
v_call: TRBV18; j_call: TRBJ1-5; d_call: -; clone_size: many; cdr3_nt: TGTGCCAGCTCACCTCGGGGGAATCAGCCCCAGCATTTT; cdr3_aa: CASSPRGNQPQHF
v_call: TRBV5-1; j_call: TRBJ2-3; d_call: -; clone_size: -; cdr3_nt: TGCGCCAGCAGGGTCGGCGGGACCTCCACAGATACGCAGTATTTT; cdr3_aa: CASRVGGTSTDTQYF
v_call: TRBV28; j_call: TRBJ1-1; d_call: -; clone_size: many; cdr3_nt: TGTGCCAGCAGATTCCGACAGTCCATGAACACTGAAGCTTTCTTT; cdr3_aa: CASRFRQSMNTEAFF
v_call: TRBV7-6; j_call: TRBJ1-6; d_call: -; clone_size: many; cdr3_nt: TGTGCCAGCACCGAGGACGGAGACTATAATTCACCCCTCCACTTT; cdr3_aa: CASTEDGDYNSPLHF
v_call: TRBV10-3; j_call: TRBJ2-7; d_call: -; clone_size: few; cdr3_nt: TGTGCCATCAGTAAACCGGGGAGTAGCTCCTACGAGCAGTACTTC; cdr3_aa: CAISKPGSSSYEQYF
v_call: TRBV5-1; j_call: TRBJ2-1; d_call: -; clone_size: once; cdr3_nt: TGCGCCAGCAGAAACGCGGTAACCTACAATGAGCAGTTCTTC; cdr3_aa: CASRNAVTYNEQFF
v_call: TRBV3-1; j_call: TRBJ1-4; d_call: -; clone_size: -; cdr3_nt: TGTGCCAGCAGCCAGATGTCAACTAATGAAAAACTGTTTTTT; cdr3_aa: CASSQMSTNEKLFF
v_call: TRBV18; j_call: TRBJ1-1; d_call: -; clone_size: -; cdr3_nt: TGTGCCAGCTCACCCCGAGGGGCCGTTGAAGCTTTCTTT; cdr3_aa: CASSPRGAVEAFF
v_call: TRBV5-1; j_call: TRBJ1-2; d_call: -; clone_size: many; cdr3_nt: TGCGCCAGCAGCTTGGTTGGGGCTAGTAGACCGGGCTACACCTTC; cdr3_aa: CASSLVGASRPGYTF
v_call: TRBV2; j_call: TRBJ1-5; d_call: -; clone_size: many; cdr3_nt: TGTGCCAGCAGTGAAGCTGGGCAGCCCCAGCATTTT; cdr3_aa: CASSEAGQPQHF
v_call: TRBV29-1; j_call: TRBJ2-7; d_call: -; clone_size: many; cdr3_nt: TGCAGCGTTGACGCCGGGACAACTTTTTACGAGCAGTACTTC; cdr3_aa: CSVDAGTTFYEQYF
v_call: TRBV20-1; j_call: TRBJ2-3; d_call: TRBD2; clone_size: few; cdr3_nt: TGCACCGGGACTAGCGGGAGGGATACGCAGTATTTT; cdr3_aa: CTGTSGRDTQYF
v_call: TRBV5-1; j_call: TRBJ2-5; d_call: TRBD1; clone_size: few; cdr3_nt: TGCGCCAGCTTGGCAGGGGGCTATGAGGAGGAGACCCAGTACTTC; cdr3_aa: CASLAGGYEEETQYF
v_call: TRBV7-2; j_call: TRBJ2-3; d_call: TRBD2; clone_size: many; cdr3_nt: TGTGCCAGCAGCCCCCCGGGACTAGCGGGAGCAGATACGCAGTATTTT; cdr3_aa: CASSPPGLAGADTQYF
v_call: TRBV12-3/TRBV12-4; j_call: TRBJ2-5; d_call: -; clone_size: many; cdr3_nt: TGTGCCAGCAGTCTCTACAGGGAAGAAGAGACCCAGTACTTC; cdr3_aa: CASSLYREEETQYF
v_call: TRBV3-1; j_call: TRBJ2-1; d_call: TRBD2; clone_size: -; cdr3_nt: TGTGCCAGCATCGGGGAGGGCTACAATGAGCAGTTCTTC; cdr3_aa: CASIGEGYNEQFF
v_call: TRBV5-1; j_call: TRBJ1-1; d_call: -; clone_size: -; cdr3_nt: TGCGCCAGCAGAGAGTATATGAACACTGGAGCTTTCTTT; cdr3_aa: CASREYMNTGAFF
v_call: TRBV28; j_call: TRBJ1-5; d_call: -; clone_size: many; cdr3_nt: TGTGCCAGCAGTTTAGGGTTGGGCAGCTATAGCAATCAGCCCCAGCATTTT; cdr3_aa: CASSLGLGSYSNQPQHF
v_call: TRBV28; j_call: TRBJ2-5; d_call: -; clone_size: -; cdr3_nt: TGTGCCAGCAGTTTTGTAGGGGAGGTGGAGGAGACCCAGTACTTC; cdr3_aa: CASSFVGEVEETQYF
v_call: TRBV2; j_call: TRBJ2-3; d_call: TRBD1; clone_size: -; cdr3_nt: TGTGCCAGCAAAGGACAGGGCGCAGATACGCAGTATTTT; cdr3_aa: CASKGQGADTQYF
v_call: TRBV7-8; j_call: TRBJ1-6; d_call: -; clone_size: few; cdr3_nt: TGTGCCAGCAGCTTAAACTGGGATGGTAATTCACCCCTCCACTTT; cdr3_aa: CASSLNWDGNSPLHF
v_call: TRBV7-2; j_call: TRBJ2-3; d_call: TRBD2; clone_size: -; cdr3_nt: TGTGCCAGCACCCCGGGGGGGCGAGGGGGCACAGATACGCAGTATTTT; cdr3_aa: CASTPGGRGGTDTQYF
v_call: TRBV20-1; j_call: TRBJ2-7; d_call: -; clone_size: -; cdr3_nt: TGCAGTGCTATAAGCATTCGAGAAGCGGTCGACCGCGGCGAGCAGTACTTC; cdr3_aa: CSAISIREAVDRGEQYF
v_call: TRBV18; j_call: TRBJ2-1; d_call: -; clone_size: -; cdr3_nt: TGTGCCAGCTCACTAACGGGTCCTCCCTACAATGAGCAGTTCTTC; cdr3_aa: CASSLTGPPYNEQFF
v_call: TRBV3-1; j_call: TRBJ2-6; d_call: -; clone_size: -; cdr3_nt: TGTGCCAGCACTGTTCTGATGTCTGGGGCCAACGTCCTGACTTTC; cdr3_aa: CASTVLMSGANVLTF